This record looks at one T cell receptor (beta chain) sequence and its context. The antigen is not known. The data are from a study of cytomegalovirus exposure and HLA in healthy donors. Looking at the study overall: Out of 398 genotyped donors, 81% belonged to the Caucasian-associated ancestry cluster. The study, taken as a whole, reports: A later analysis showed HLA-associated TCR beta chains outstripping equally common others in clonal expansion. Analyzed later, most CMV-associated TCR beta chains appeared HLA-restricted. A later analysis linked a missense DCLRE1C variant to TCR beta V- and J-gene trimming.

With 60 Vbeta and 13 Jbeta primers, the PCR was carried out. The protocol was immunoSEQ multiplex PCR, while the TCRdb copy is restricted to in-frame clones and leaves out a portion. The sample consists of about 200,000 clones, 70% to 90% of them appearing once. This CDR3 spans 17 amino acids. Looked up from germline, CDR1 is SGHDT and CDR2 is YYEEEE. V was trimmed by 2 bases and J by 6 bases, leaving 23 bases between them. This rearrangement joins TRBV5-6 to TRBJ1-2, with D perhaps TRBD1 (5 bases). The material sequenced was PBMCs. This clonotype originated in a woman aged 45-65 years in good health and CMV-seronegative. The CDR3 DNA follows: TGTGCCAGCAGCTTAGGGACTGCAGGACGAGACCCCCATGGCTACACCTTC. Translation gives CASSLGTAGRDPHGYTF.